This TCR beta chain emerged from a study of blood T cell repertoires in COVID-19 (dated by TCRdb to about 2020). For context, the study as a whole: Samples from collaborators originated in the United States, Italy and Spain and spanned both the acute and convalescent phases of COVID-19. The material from the prospective study consisted of cDNA or gDNA derived from T cells, B-cell-depleted T cells, or PBMCs. Subjects who had been exposed to COVID-19, were actively infected with it, or had recovered from it provided the deeply sampled blood TCRbeta repertoires that made up the dataset. The repertoires were released in a freely available public database intended as a resource for research on the immune response to SARS-CoV-2. The samples were drawn from two sources: the first 160 participants of the ongoing ImmuneRACE study, and over 950 subjects contributed by 6 global collaborators. A de-identified subject ID, COVID-19 status, age in years and sex were almost always included in the sample metadata. Where HLA class I and class II types were available, the types were taken from metadata supplied by the sample provider, not from assay-based typing.

The CDR3 spans 14 residues, from the cysteine through the phenylalanine. CDR3 DNA only is kept here, 42 bases in frame from base 1. TCRbeta CDR3 regions were amplified from genomic DNA by means of the immunoSEQ Assay, a bias-controlled multiplex PCR. The published analysis was carried out like this. Nucleated cell counts per sample were estimated from amplification of reference gene primers within the assay. To quantify the absolute abundance of each unique TCRbeta CDR3 rearrangement, sequence reads were collapsed and filtered. Productive Simpson clonality was computed per sample as the square root of Simpson's diversity index over productive rearrangements. TCRdb stores this immuneACCESS table with in-frame sequences only. Part of the clones is absent; in the studies checked, under half of the shortfall reflects unresolved V genes, and no reason is known for the rest. That table furnishes V, J and clone size, whereas the DNA furnished D and trimming. Present in this sample are approximately 80,000 clones, over 65% of which were seen just once. The ten largest clones capture 5.7% of the sample.

Overall results and qualifications from the work: How much clinical and demographic metadata was included differed by source and by participant, and the metadata was provided uncurated.

Collaborating institutions collected whole blood in K2EDTA tubes following their own protocols. For TCRbeta analysis, collaborators shipped samples in one of three forms: frozen whole blood, isolated PBMCs, or DNA extracted from either of those sample types. This clone appeared many times. The antigen it binds to is not known. Per-nucleotide qualities are absent, and no much larger clonotype sits a single base away. The sequence is built from TRBV7-5 and TRBJ1-2; the D call TRBD1 from the table was never checked on the DNA. TRBV7-5 is described as a pseudogene. The receptor comes from a man aged 50-59 years with active or convalescent COVID-19. Sequenced input: peripheral blood. CDR3 region: CARRPPGTGNGYTF. The DNA sequence is as follows: TGTGCCAGAAGACCCCCCGGGACAGGGAATGGCTACACCTTC.